This TCR beta chain appears in the sequencing data of a study of shared clonotypes between healthy human individuals. Study conclusions and caveats: In a few donors, about 5% of naive CD4 clonotypes appeared in common.

Germline V gives CDR1 MDHEN, CDR2 SYDVKM. The CDR3 runs 16 residues. The junction had 6 bases not matched to a gene; V was cut back by 7 bases and J by 0 bases. In the source study's methods: ImmunoSEQ sequences covered only the junction and lacked quality scores; filtering therefore differed. Assay: immunoSEQ multiplex PCR; the TCRdb copy retains only in-frame clones and omits some. For V, J and clone size, that table is used; D and trimming come from the DNA. The data show some 2.1 million clones, roughly 95% seen once. The naive CD8 fraction comprised CD45RO-negative cells positively selected for CCR7 and excluded terminally differentiated effector memory CD45RA+ cells. Concerning this clone: Its antigen is still unknown.

Sequences were obtained from naive CD8+ T cells from PBMCs. The sequence was obtained from a man aged 18 to 30 in good health. Some clones in this sample may be carry-over from other donors' samples. The V and J genes are TRBV28 and TRBJ1-4; 9 positions agree with TRBD1. CDR3 sequence reads: CASIRTGAATNEKLFF. The CDR3 region has the DNA TGTGCCAGCATCCGGACAGGGGCCGCAACTAATGAAAAACTGTTTTTT.